These 32 T cell receptor beta chains share one sample of origin, sequenced in a study of T cell responses to AZD1222 COVID-19 vaccine. Sequencing used immunoSEQ multiplex PCR; TCRdb keeps in-frame clones, though not all of them. The repertoire holds around 64,000 clones, 80% to 90% seen once, with about 6.5% in the top ten. The sample was peripheral blood, taken 28 days after the second AZD1222 dose. The receptors were gathered from an adult who received the AZD1222 COVID-19 vaccine.

This chain's CDR3 is CASSYVSGHTEAFF. CDR3 sequence (DNA): TGTGCCAGCAGTTATGTATCGGGACACACTGAAGCTTTCTTT. The rearrangement links TRBV28 to TRBJ1-1; TRBD1 might be the D (5 bases). The germline V and J ends were trimmed by 4 bases and 3 bases, with 12 bases remaining between them. CDR3 size: 14 residues. Germline loops: CDR1 MDHEN, CDR2 SYDVKM.

The V call is TRBV5-1, the J call TRBJ2-1, with 7 bases fitting TRBD2. Germline CDR1 SGHRS, CDR2 YFSETQ. Trimming cost V 7 bases and J 5 bases; bases outside gene matches: 6. The CDR3 loop spans 13 amino acids. The CDR3 is CASETGGNNEQFF. The CDR3 DNA is TGCGCCAGCGAAACCGGGGGGAACAATGAGCAGTTCTTC.

This chain links TRBV5-1 with TRBJ2-2; tentatively, D is TRBD2 (6 bases). The length of the CDR3 is 13 residues. Per the germline V gene, CDR1 is SGHRS and CDR2 is YFSETQ. The germline V and J ends were trimmed by 4 bases and 7 bases, with 11 bases remaining between them. The CDR3 loop is CASSHPGGGELFF. Here the CDR3 DNA reads TGCGCCAGCAGCCACCCCGGGGGCGGGGAGCTGTTTTTT.

The rearrangement links TRBV6-2 or TRBV6-3 to TRBJ2-7; possible D gene TRBD1, 6 bases. CDR3 length equals 15 residues. V lost 4 bases to trimming and J lost 2 bases, with 15 bases between them. CDR1 MNHEY and CDR2 SVGEGT come from the germline V gene. CDR3 amino acids: CASSFWQGIPYEQYF. Written as DNA, the CDR3 is TGTGCCAGCAGTTTCTGGCAGGGGATTCCCTACGAGCAGTACTTC.

The rearrangement uses TRBV29-1 and TRBJ2-1; weak D call: TRBD2 (5 bases). Germline CDR1 and CDR2: SQVTM and ANQGSEA. V was shortened by 2 bases and J by 6 bases, with 5 bases between the two germline ends. There are 11 residues in the CDR3. The CDR3 region is CSVERGNEQFF. The CDR3 DNA reads TGCAGCGTTGAACGGGGCAATGAGCAGTTCTTC.

The genes are TRBV7-2 and TRBJ1-4; D is uncertain. Germline V gene sequence: CDR1 SGHTA, CDR2 FQGNSA. V gave up 7 bases and J gave up 8 bases, with 11 bases separating them. This CDR3 is built from 12 residues. The CDR3 sequence: CASTQLGEKLFF. The CDR3 region has the DNA TGTGCCAGCACCCAACTTGGAGAAAAACTGTTTTTT.

The genes are TRBV4-3 and TRBJ2-7; 11 nucleotides align to TRBD1. With 6 bases clipped from V and 4 bases from J, the junction kept 11 bases outside the gene matches. The CDR3 extends over 16 amino acids. Germline-derived CDR1 and CDR2 are LGHNA and YSLEER. The CDR3 DNA sequence: TGCGCCAGCAGTCCCCACGGGACAGGGGGGACGTACGAGCAGTACTTC. Its protein product is CASSPHGTGGTYEQYF.

This clone was seen a handful of times. The chain uses TRBV2 and TRBJ1-5; no definite D call. This CDR3 is 16 amino acids long. Trimming pared 3 bases from V and 0 bases from J, leaving 12 bases between. Germline CDR1 is SNHLY and CDR2 is FYNNEI. In DNA, the CDR3 is TGTGCCAGCAGTGAGTGGGGTGGGTTTAGCAATCAGCCCCAGCATTTT. It translates to CASSEWGGFSNQPQHF.

This chain connects TRBV7-2 to TRBJ1-2, with TRBD1 identical over 10 bases. This CDR3 has 13 amino acids. Per germline, CDR1 SGHTA and CDR2 FQGNSA. J was trimmed by 13 bases and V by 2 bases; bases with no gene match: 7. The CDR3 region is CASSLRQGANITF. The DNA of the CDR3 is TGTGCCAGCAGCTTAAGACAGGGGGCAAACATCACCTTC.

The V call is TRBV10-3, the J call TRBJ2-5; possibly TRBD1 for D (6 bases). Trimming took 2 bases from V and 8 from J, leaving 12 bases between them. The CDR3 length is 13 residues. Germline values: CDR1 ENHRY, CDR2 SYGVKD. CDR3 protein: CAISEPYRVTQYF. The DNA of the CDR3 is TGTGCCATCAGTGAGCCCTACAGGGTTACCCAGTACTTC.

J is TRBJ2-5 and V is TRBV7-9; weak D call: TRBD1 (5 bases). CDR3 length: 14 amino acids. The germline V and J ends were trimmed by 2 bases and 3 bases, with 10 bases remaining between them. Germline values: CDR1 SEHNR, CDR2 FQNEAQ (reference sequence). The CDR3 nucleotides are TGTGCCAGCAGCTTATCTGACAGCAAAGAGACCCAGTACTTC. Protein: CASSLSDSKETQYF.

The rearrangement uses TRBV20-1 and TRBJ1-1, with D unclear. From germline, CDR1 is DFQATT and CDR2 SNEGSKA (reference sequence). The CDR3 loop spans 11 amino acids. V dropped 1 base and J dropped 11 bases, with 11 bases sitting between them. CDR3 in amino acids: CSARVVVDAFF. CDR3 bases: TGCAGTGCTAGAGTCGTTGTGGACGCTTTCTTT.

The gene calls are TRBV7-9 and TRBJ1-3; TRBD1 aligns across 7 bases. This CDR3 comprises 14 residues. Trimming removed 5 bases from V and 0 bases from J; junction bases left unmatched: 1. Germline V gene sequence: CDR1 SEHNR, CDR2 FQNEAQ (reference sequence). CDR3 in amino acids: CASSRDSSGNTIYF. CDR3 coding DNA: TGTGCCAGCAGCCGGGACAGCTCTGGAAACACCATATATTTT.

CDR3 nucleotide sequence: TGTGCCAGCATGTACCGAGGGATGGACACTGAAGCTTTCTTT. Its translation is CASMYRGMDTEAFF. V gene TRBV6-5 combines with J gene TRBJ1-1; no clear D gene. V was shortened by 7 bases and J by 3 bases, with 15 bases between the two germline ends. Germline V CDR1 and CDR2: MNHEY, SVGAGI. The CDR3 totals 14 residues.

This clone was recorded only once. The gene calls are TRBV30 and TRBJ2-6, with unresolved D. Trimming shortened V by 0 bases and J by 4 bases, and 4 bases separated the two germline ends. Germline V lookup: CDR1 GTSNPN, CDR2 SVGIG (reference sequence). The CDR3 has 13 amino acids. The CDR3 protein is CAWSVGGANVLTF. Written as DNA, the CDR3 is TGTGCCTGGAGTGTGGGGGGGGCCAACGTCCTGACTTTC.

This chain connects TRBV6-5 to TRBJ1-5; D uncertain. Per germline, CDR1 MNHEY and CDR2 SVGAGI. The CDR3 length is 16 residues. Trimming took off 2 bases at V and 0 bases at J, with 11 bases between the two ends. The DNA for the CDR3 is TGTGCCAGCAGTTACCTTGCGGGGAATAGCAATCAGCCCCAGCATTTT. Amino acid sequence: CASSYLAGNSNQPQHF.

The rearrangement uses TRBV3-1 (or the pseudogene TRBV3-2) and TRBJ2-7, with 11 bases matching TRBD2. The junction had 3 bases not matched to a gene; V was cut back by 1 base and J by 4 bases. From germline, CDR1 is LGHDT and CDR2 YNNKEL (reference sequence). CDR3 size: 15 residues. The CDR3 coding sequence is TGTGCCAGCAGCCAAGGTAGCGGGGGGGCTTACGAGCAGTACTTC. Protein product: CASSQGSGGAYEQYF.

The gene calls are TRBV6-2 or TRBV6-3 and TRBJ2-1; D is ambiguous. Germline loops: CDR1 MNHEY, CDR2 SVGEGT. This CDR3 contains 16 residues. Trimming stripped 0 bases from V and 0 bases from J, with 9 bases between. The CDR3 nucleotides read TGTGCCAGCAGTTACTCGAGTCTCGGCTCCTACAATGAGCAGTTCTTC. Its protein is CASSYSSLGSYNEQFF.

This chain uses TRBV7-9 with TRBJ1-2, with a weak D call TRBD1 (5 bases). This CDR3 is 14 amino acids long. CDR1 SEHNR and CDR2 FQNEAQ come from the germline V gene (reference sequence). V shed 0 bases and J shed 11 bases, with 16 bases lying between them. CDR3 bases: TGTGCCAGCAGCTTAGCGGATAATGGGGCGCCGTACACCTTC. This codes for CASSLADNGAPYTF.

The chain carries TRBV4-1 and TRBJ2-7, with 7 bases aligning to TRBD1. The V gene end was trimmed by 0 bases and the J gene end by 5 bases; junction bases not matched to a gene: 10. Germline CDR1 and CDR2: MGHRA and YSYEKL. CDR3 length: 16 amino acids. The CDR3 DNA reads TGCGCCAGCAGCCAAGATCCAGGACAGGCCGTTGACGAGCAGTACTTC. As protein: CASSQDPGQAVDEQYF.

The chain has TRBV19 and TRBJ1-4; D is perhaps TRBD1 (6 bases). CDR3 length equals 15 residues. The V end lost 10 bases, the J end lost 7 bases, and 22 bases lay between the germline ends. Germline CDR1 and CDR2: LNHDA and SQIVND (reference sequence). This CDR3 is CATSRMNRVSEKLFF. The CDR3 DNA is TGTGCCACCTCAAGGATGAACAGGGTTAGTGAAAAACTGTTTTTT.

This chain connects TRBV18 to TRBJ1-1; TRBD1 matches at 7 bases. The V segment lost 3 bases and the J segment 3 bases; nucleotides outside the gene matches: 7. CDR1 and CDR2 from the germline V gene are KGHSH and LQKENI. This CDR3 contains 15 residues. The CDR3 DNA sequence: TGTGCCAGCTCACCTCGACAGGGTGGCGACACTGAAGCTTTCTTT. It codes for CASSPRQGGDTEAFF.

This chain connects TRBV29-1 to TRBJ1-2, with D uncertain. CDR3 length equals 12 residues. The V gene's germline CDR1 is SQVTM and CDR2 ANQGSEA. V shed 0 bases and J shed 5 bases, with 7 bases lying between them. The CDR3 nucleotides are TGCAGCGTTGAAGAACGCTTATATGGCTACACCTTC. This codes for CSVEERLYGYTF.

This clone came up once. The gene calls are TRBV29-1 and TRBJ1-1, with D perhaps matching TRBD1 (5 bases). Germline V CDR1 and CDR2: SQVTM, ANQGSEA. This CDR3 contains 13 residues. Trimming stripped 3 bases from V and 4 bases from J, with 12 bases between. CDR3 nucleotide sequence: TGCAGCGTTGAGGGACCCTTAACCACTGAAGCTTTCTTT. Translated: CSVEGPLTTEAFF.

The J gene is TRBJ1-1, the V gene TRBV10-3; 7 bases map to TRBD1. This CDR3 has 14 amino acids. V dropped 4 bases and J dropped 1; count of bases not matched to a gene: 3. Germline CDR1 ENHRY, CDR2 SYGVKD. The CDR3 sequence is CAISAGQKNTEAFF. The CDR3 bases are TGTGCCATCAGTGCGGGACAGAAGAACACTGAAGCTTTCTTT.

The J gene is TRBJ1-2, the V gene TRBV18; 8 nucleotides agree with TRBD1. CDR1 KGHSH and CDR2 LQKENI come from the germline V gene. The length of the CDR3 is 13 residues. With 3 bases clipped from V and 8 bases from J, the junction kept 5 bases outside the gene matches. The CDR3 reads CASSPGTGGGYTF. CDR3 sequence (DNA): TGTGCCAGCTCACCGGGGACAGGCGGCGGCTACACCTTC.

The rearrangement joins TRBV27 to TRBJ2-2, with 10 bases matching TRBD1. With V trimmed by 5 bases and J by 7 bases, 7 bases remained unmatched. CDR1 is MNHEY, CDR2 SMNVEV, per germline (reference sequence). The CDR3 sequence is 15 residues long. CDR3 coding DNA: TGTGCCAGCAGTCCGGGACAGGGGTGGAACGGGGAGCTGTTTTTT. Its protein product is CASSPGQGWNGELFF.

This chain uses TRBV5-8 with TRBJ1-5, with 9 bases that match TRBD1. Germline V gene sequence: CDR1 SGHTS, CDR2 YDEGEE. With 3 bases clipped from V and 2 bases from J, the junction kept 15 bases outside the gene matches. CDR3 size: 19 residues. The CDR3 DNA follows: TGTGCCAGCAGCTCCTGGACAGGGGTGATCGTATATGGCAATCAGCCCCAGCATTTT. It translates to CASSSWTGVIVYGNQPQHF.

This chain uses TRBV7-2 with TRBJ1-3; D perhaps matches TRBD1 (5 bases). CDR3 size: 15 residues. Germline loops: CDR1 SGHTA, CDR2 FQGNSA. The V end was cut by 1 base, the J end by 4 bases, with 11 bases between. CDR3: CASSLDIRVGNTIYF. The CDR3 DNA sequence: TGTGCCAGCAGCTTAGATATCAGGGTCGGAAACACCATATATTTT.

This sequence joins TRBV9 and TRBJ2-5, with TRBD1 identical over 7 bases. Germline CDR1 reads SGDLS; CDR2 reads YYNGEE. The ends lost 2 bases at V and 7 bases at J; junction bases unmatched: 11. This CDR3 is built from 15 residues. DNA of the CDR3: TGTGCCAGCAGCGTCCGGGACAGTGGGGCGGCGACCCAGTACTTC. Residues: CASSVRDSGAATQYF.

V gene TRBV12-3 or TRBV12-4 combines with J gene TRBJ1-1, with D possibly being TRBD1 (6 bases). The CDR3 sequence is 13 residues long. Trimming cost V 5 bases and J 4 bases, with 11 bases left between them. This CDR3 is CASSRQAGTEAFF. CDR3 in DNA: TGTGCCAGCAGTCGACAGGCGGGCACTGAAGCTTTCTTT.

The chain links TRBV6-5 to TRBJ1-5; no reliable D call. Between the trimmed V and J ends, which lost 0 bases and 6 bases, there was a span of 9 bases. Germline V gene lookup returns CDR1 MNHEY and CDR2 SVGAGI. This CDR3 contains 14 residues. This chain's CDR3 is CASSYSIGSQPQHF. In DNA, the CDR3 is TGTGCCAGCAGTTACTCGATCGGGAGTCAGCCCCAGCATTTT.